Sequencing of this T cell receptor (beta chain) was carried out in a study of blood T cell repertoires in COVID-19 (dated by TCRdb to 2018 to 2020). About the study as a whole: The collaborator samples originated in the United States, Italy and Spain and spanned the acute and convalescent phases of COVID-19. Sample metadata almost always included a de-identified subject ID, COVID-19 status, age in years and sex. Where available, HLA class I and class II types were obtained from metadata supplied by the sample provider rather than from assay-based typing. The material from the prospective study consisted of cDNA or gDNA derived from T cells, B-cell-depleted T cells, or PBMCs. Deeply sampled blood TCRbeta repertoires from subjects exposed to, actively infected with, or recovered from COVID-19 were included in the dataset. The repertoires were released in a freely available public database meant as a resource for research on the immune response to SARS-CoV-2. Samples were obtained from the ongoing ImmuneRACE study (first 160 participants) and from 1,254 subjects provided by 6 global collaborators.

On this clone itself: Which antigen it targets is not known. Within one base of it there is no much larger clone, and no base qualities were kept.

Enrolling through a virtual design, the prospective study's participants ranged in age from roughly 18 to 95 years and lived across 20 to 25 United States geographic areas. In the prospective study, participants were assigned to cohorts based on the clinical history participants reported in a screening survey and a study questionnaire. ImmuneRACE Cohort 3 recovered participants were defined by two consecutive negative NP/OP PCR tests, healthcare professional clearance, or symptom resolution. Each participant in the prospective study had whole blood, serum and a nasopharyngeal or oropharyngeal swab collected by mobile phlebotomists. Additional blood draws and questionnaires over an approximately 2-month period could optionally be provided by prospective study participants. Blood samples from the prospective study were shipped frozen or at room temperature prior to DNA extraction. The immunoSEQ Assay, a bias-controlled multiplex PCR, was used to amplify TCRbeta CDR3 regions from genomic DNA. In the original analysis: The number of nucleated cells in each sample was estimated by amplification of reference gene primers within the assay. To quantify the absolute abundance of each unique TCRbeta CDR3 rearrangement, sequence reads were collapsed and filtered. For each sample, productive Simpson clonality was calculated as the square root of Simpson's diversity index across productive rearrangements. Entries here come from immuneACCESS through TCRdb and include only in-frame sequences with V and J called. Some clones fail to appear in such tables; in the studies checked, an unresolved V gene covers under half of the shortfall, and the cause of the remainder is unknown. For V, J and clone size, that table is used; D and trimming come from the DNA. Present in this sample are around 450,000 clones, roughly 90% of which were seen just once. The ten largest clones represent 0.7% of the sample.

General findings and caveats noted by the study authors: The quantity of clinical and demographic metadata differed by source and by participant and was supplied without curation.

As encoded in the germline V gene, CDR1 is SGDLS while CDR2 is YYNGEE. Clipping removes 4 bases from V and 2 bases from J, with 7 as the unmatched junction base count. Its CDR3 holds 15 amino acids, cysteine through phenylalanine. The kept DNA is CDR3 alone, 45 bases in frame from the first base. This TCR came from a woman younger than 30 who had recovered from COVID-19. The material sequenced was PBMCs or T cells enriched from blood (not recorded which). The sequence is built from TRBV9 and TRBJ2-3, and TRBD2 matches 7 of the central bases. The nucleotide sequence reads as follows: TGTGCCAGCAGCCCCCGGGGGGACCACACAGATACGCAGTATTTT. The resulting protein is CASSPRGDHTDTQYF.